A single sample is the source of the 18 T cell receptor beta chains below, sequenced in a study of a mutant IDH1 vaccine in newly diagnosed glioma. TCRdb's table, derived via immunoSEQ multiplex PCR, lists solely in-frame clones and lacks some. In the table there are 25,000 to 30,000 clones, 89% of which are singletons. These receptors' antigens are unknown. Time point denoted: week 5, during vaccination. Each dose delivered 300 ug of mutant IDH1 20-mer peptide subcutaneously with imiquimod. The sample consisted of PBMCs, taken from a glioma patient whose treatment included an IDH1 peptide vaccine. Receptors were obtained from a man aged 18 to 30 with glioma.

The V gene is TRBV2, the J gene TRBJ2-1; TRBD2 agrees at 7 bases. The CDR3 runs to 15 residues. The germline CDR1 and CDR2 sequences are SNHLY and FYNNEI. V was clipped by 3 bases and J by 0 bases; unmatched bases: 2. CDR3 sequence reads: CASSDGTNSYNEQFF. CDR3 DNA sequence: TGTGCCAGCAGTGACGGGACTAACTCCTACAATGAGCAGTTCTTC.

This chain connects TRBV28 to TRBJ2-7; no firm D call. The CDR3 is 11 amino acids. The germline gives CDR1 MDHEN, CDR2 SYDVKM. Deletions cut 1 base from V and 6 bases from J, with 4 bases between. CDR3 region: CASSLSPEQYF. The CDR3 nucleotides read TGTGCCAGCAGTTTATCGCCCGAGCAGTACTTC.

This chain joins TRBV30 and TRBJ2-3; D unclear. The V end was cut by 3 bases, the J end by 9 bases, with 16 bases between. This CDR3 has 13 amino acids. Germline V lookup: CDR1 GTSNPN, CDR2 SVGIG (reference sequence). Written as DNA, the CDR3 is TGTGCCTGGAGCGGCGGACGCGGACGGACGCAGTATTTT. As protein: CAWSGGRGRTQYF.

The V and J genes are TRBV4-2 and TRBJ2-1; a weak D match, TRBD1 (7 bases). Trimming left V 6 bases short and J 4 bases short, with 16 bases between. From germline, CDR1 is LGHNA and CDR2 YNFKEQ. This CDR3 is built from 15 residues. The CDR3 protein is CASRETGTRYNEQFF. The CDR3 coding sequence is TGTGCCAGCAGGGAGACAGGGACTCGGTACAATGAGCAGTTCTTC.

V gene TRBV9 combines with J gene TRBJ1-5; D unresolved. Germline V CDR1 and CDR2: SGDLS, YYNGEE. The CDR3 covers 13 residues. Deletions cut 0 bases from V and 7 bases from J, with 8 bases between. The CDR3 DNA reads as TGTGCCAGCAGCGTAGCCCCCGCCCAGCCCCAGCATTTT. As protein: CASSVAPAQPQHF.

J is TRBJ1-2 and V is TRBV4-2, with TRBD1 matching 7 bases. Germline V CDR1 and CDR2: LGHNA, YNFKEQ. The J segment lost 4 bases and the V segment lost 3 bases, leaving 11 bases of the junction unmatched. The CDR3 length is 16 residues. The CDR3 loop reads CASSQVFDRASYGYTF. Written as DNA, the CDR3 is TGTGCCAGCAGCCAGGTCTTCGACAGGGCTTCCTATGGCTACACCTTC.

The gene calls are TRBV30 and TRBJ1-1; D gene ambiguous. V was pared by 4 bases and J by 2 bases, with 5 bases between. The CDR3 has 11 residues. The germline CDR1 and CDR2 sequences are GTSNPN and SVGIG (reference sequence). The CDR3 coding sequence is TGTGCCTGGAAAGGAAACACTGAAGCTTTCTTT. It is translated as CAWKGNTEAFF.

The chain links TRBV29-1 to TRBJ2-7, with D perhaps TRBD2 (5 bases). Trimming left V 3 bases short and J 0 bases short, with 12 bases between. The length of the CDR3 is 14 residues. Germline-derived CDR1 and CDR2 are SQVTM and ANQGSEA. Here the CDR3 reads CSVDGGGSSYEQYF. The CDR3 bases are TGCAGCGTTGACGGCGGAGGCAGCTCCTACGAGCAGTACTTC.

This chain uses TRBV5-6 with TRBJ1-4, with 10 bases identical to TRBD1. V lost 1 base, J lost 7 bases, and 4 bases stayed unmatched. CDR3 length: 15 amino acids. The germline V gene encodes CDR1 SGHDT and CDR2 YYEEEE. Here the CDR3 DNA reads TGTGCCAGCAGCTTGTTGGGACAGGGGAGTGAAAAACTGTTTTTT. Its translation is CASSLLGQGSEKLFF.

This chain links TRBV7-8 with TRBJ1-5; no reliable D call. Germline values: CDR1 SGHVS, CDR2 FQNEAQ. The CDR3 consists of 19 residues. Trimming stripped 5 bases from V and 1 base from J, with 24 bases between. CDR3 loop: CASSPRERGLVWSNQPQHF. In DNA form, the CDR3 reads TGTGCCAGCAGCCCCCGAGAGAGAGGGTTGGTGTGGAGCAATCAGCCCCAGCATTTT.

This chain joins TRBV25-1 and TRBJ2-3; D may correspond to TRBD1 or TRBD2 (8 bases each). Trimming removed 5 bases from V and 7 bases from J, with 22 bases in between. The CDR3 is 16 residues long. CDR1 and CDR2 (germline): MGHDK, SYGVNS. The CDR3 DNA follows: TGTGCCAGCAGTACTCCAGGGGGCGGGAGGCGGAATACGCAGTATTTT. It codes for CASSTPGGGRRNTQYF.

The CDR3 DNA reads TGCGCCAGCAGCCGACTAGGTTCGGGGTCCTATAATTCACCCCTCCACTTT. It specifies CASSRLGSGSYNSPLHF. The chain carries TRBV4-1 and TRBJ1-6, with unresolved D. The V gene lost 4 bases and the J gene lost 1 base, with 14 bases spanning the gap. This CDR3 spans 17 amino acids. Per the germline V gene, CDR1 is MGHRA and CDR2 is YSYEKL.

This rearrangement joins TRBV6-1 to TRBJ1-1; maybe TRBD1 (5 bases). V lost 7 bases, J lost 4 bases, and 16 bases lay in between. This CDR3 has 14 amino acids. CDR1 and CDR2 (germline): MNHNS, SASEGT. CDR3 protein: CASNRDVRGTEAFF. DNA of the CDR3: TGTGCCAGCAACCGGGACGTCCGGGGCACTGAAGCTTTCTTT.

The chain carries TRBV5-1 and TRBJ2-1; D might be TRBD1 (8 bases). V lost 7 bases and J lost 4, with 15 bases in between. Germline V gene lookup returns CDR1 SGHRS and CDR2 YFSETQ. The CDR3 has 14 amino acids. CDR3 nucleotide sequence: TGCGCCAGCGCCGGGGGGACAGGTTACAATGAGCAGTTCTTC. Translated: CASAGGTGYNEQFF.

This rearrangement joins TRBV27 to TRBJ2-1; TRBD2 matches 10 bases. The germline gives CDR1 MNHEY, CDR2 SMNVEV (reference sequence). Trimming took 5 bases from V and 8 from J; bases not matched to a gene: 6. The CDR3 contains 14 residues. The CDR3 is CASSGLAAFDEQFF. CDR3 bases: TGTGCCAGCAGTGGACTAGCGGCTTTCGATGAGCAGTTCTTC.

V is TRBV4-1 and J is TRBJ1-1; TRBD1 matches at 7 bases. Trimming removed 6 bases from V and 6 bases from J; junction bases left unmatched: 7. The CDR3 has 13 amino acids. Looked up from germline, CDR1 is MGHRA and CDR2 is YSYEKL. This CDR3 reads CASRDSGTAEAFF. The DNA of the CDR3 is TGCGCCAGCAGGGACTCGGGGACAGCTGAAGCTTTCTTT.

This sequence joins TRBV7-9 and TRBJ2-1; D might be TRBD1 or TRBD2, each matching 6 bases. CDR3 length: 16 amino acids. V shed 5 bases and J shed 3 bases, with 17 bases lying between them. Germline V CDR1 and CDR2: SEHNR, FQNEAQ (reference sequence). The CDR3 bases are TGTGCCAGCAGCGCTCGGGGGACCAGGGGCTACAATGAGCAGTTCTTC. It yields the protein CASSARGTRGYNEQFF.

The J gene is TRBJ2-5, the V gene TRBV15, with 12 positions matching TRBD2. Trimming at V came to 5 bases and at J to 2 bases, leaving 3 bases not matched to a gene. This CDR3 comprises 15 residues. The germline CDR1 and CDR2 sequences are LNHNV and YYDKDF (reference sequence). The CDR3 sequence: CATSFLAGGQETQYF. The CDR3 DNA sequence: TGTGCCACCAGCTTTCTAGCGGGAGGGCAAGAGACCCAGTACTTC.